This TCR beta chain was identified during a study of regulatory T cells in long-lasting Graves disease (dated by TCRdb to 2020 to 2023). A note on the overall study: To count as having persistent Graves' disease, a patient had to have received antithyroid drug treatment for over 5 years with TSH receptor autoantibodies remaining persistently positive. Persistent Graves' disease patients were compared with newly diagnosed Graves' disease patients by peripheral blood TCR sequencing and RNA sequencing. Antithyroid drugs had been taken for 8.5 to 12 years on average by persistent Graves' disease patients in the clinical cohort. The study was conducted in China and was registered as a clinical trial. TCR sequencing covered about 13 persistent and approximately 20 newly diagnosed Graves' disease patients, about 35 samples in total. Beyond this particular receptor, the publication reports: Sequencing and analysis were restricted to the TCR beta chain. Compared with newly diagnosed patients, patients with persistent Graves' disease had lower TCR Shannon entropy and fewer highly expanded clones, which suggests clonal expansion. Patients with persistent disease shared more public clonotypes (fewer than 3,000) than newly diagnosed patients did (966). The authors acknowledged the small sample size as a limitation that may reduce accuracy. Because the primary lesion, thyroid tissue, could not be accessed, the study looked at peripheral blood alone. TRBV28, TRBJ1-2 and TRBJ2-5 were preferentially used in persistent disease, while TRBV20-1 and TRBJ2-1 were favored in newly diagnosed disease.

CDR3 length: 14 amino acids, cysteine to phenylalanine. Of the read, only the CDR3 DNA is kept; its 42 bases are in frame from base 1. V is clipped by 3 bases and J by 8 bases, and the sequence between their germline boundaries is 11 bases long. CDR1 and CDR2 are drawn from the germline V gene (reference sequence): MNHEY, SMNVEV. The method behind the library was multiplex PCR. The sequencer listed for this sample is Illumina HiSeq 4000. iRepertoire HTBI primers and Arm-PCR amplification of CDR3 regions were used to construct TCR beta libraries. Before sequencing, the PCR products underwent gel purification. Per the source publication's procedure: A total of roughly 67 TRBV and some 15 TRBJ segments were identified across samples and were used for gene usage analysis of CDR3 amino acid clonotypes. Filtered high-quality paired reads were merged into contigs using COPE and FqMerger. BLAST was used to align contigs to IMGT TRBV, TRBD and TRBJ reference genes, and CDR3 was defined according to IMGT. Clonotypes above 0.1% frequency were classified as highly expanded clones. Shannon entropy served as the measure of repertoire diversity, while the Gini coefficient captured V-J evenness. Public clonotypes were defined as clonotypes shared by more than one individual. TCRdb applied fastp at Q25 and MiXCR to the public reads, then kept only in-frame beta chains. CDR3 protein duplicates are merged, each entry listing the most common genes and DNA. These V and J calls originate from TCRdb's pipeline instead of the authors' own analysis. Recorded for this sample are under 500,000 distinct CDR3 sequences; less than 25% of them occurred a single time. Around 20% of the sample goes to the ten largest clones.

This clonotype was picked up a small number of times. The target of this receptor is not known. It has no much larger one-base neighbor in the sample; base qualities were not kept. The sample's time point label, in plain terms: persistent/refractory GD, antithyroid drugs over 5 years with positive TRAb. RNA was extracted from PBMCs in TRIzol for both TCR sequencing and RNA sequencing. Graves' disease was diagnosed according to American Thyroid Association guidelines. Patients were recruited from an endocrinology department in Xi'an, China. Each patient gave 7 to 9.5 milliliters of peripheral blood, collected in an EDTA anticoagulant tube. PBMCs were isolated by Ficoll Paque Plus density gradient separation without further T cell sorting. An Agilent 2100 Bioanalyzer and agarose gel were used to assess RNA quality, and a NanoDrop 2000 was used to measure RNA concentration.

The receptor was derived from a female donor with Graves disease. Sequenced material: peripheral blood mononuclear cells (PBMCs), taken when the disease was refractory, from a patient treated with antithyroid drugs. The chain joins TRBV27 to TRBJ1-6; the D gene is not confidently resolved. At the DNA level, the sequence is TGTGCCAGCAGTTTCTGGATCCCTGATTCACCCCTCCACTTT. Its product reads: CASSFWIPDSPLHF.